The 21 T cell receptor beta chains below come from one sample, sequenced in a study of cytomegalovirus exposure and HLA in healthy donors. PCR involved 60 Vbeta and 13 Jbeta primers. Clones were sequenced by immunoSEQ multiplex PCR, and TCRdb holds only the in-frame ones, with some missing. The repertoire consists of 90,000 to 110,000 clones, with about 80% occurring once and the leading ten covering 2.1%. Sequenced sample: PBMCs. Receptors were obtained from a man aged 25-45 years in good health and CMV-seronegative.

This chain uses TRBV2 with TRBJ1-3, with a possible D match to TRBD1 (5 bases). Germline V CDR1 and CDR2: SNHLY, FYNNEI. CDR3 length: 14 residues. The germline V and J ends were trimmed by 6 bases and 0 bases, with 9 bases remaining between them. The CDR3 bases are TGTGCCAGCAGGGACACACGCTCTGGAAACACCATATATTTT. Protein sequence: CASRDTRSGNTIYF.

The CDR3 is CASSVADIGETQYF. The CDR3 DNA sequence: TGTGCCAGCAGCGTAGCTGACATTGGAGAGACCCAGTACTTC. The chain combines TRBV9 with TRBJ2-5; D is ambiguous. This CDR3 region has 14 residues. Trimming took off 0 bases at V and 4 bases at J, with 10 bases between the two ends. The germline CDR1 and CDR2 sequences are SGDLS and YYNGEE.

J is TRBJ2-1 and V is TRBV19, with 13 bases aligning to TRBD2. The germline V gene has CDR1 LNHDA and CDR2 SQIVND (reference sequence). The length of the CDR3 is 19 residues. With V trimmed by 5 bases and J by 6 bases, 16 bases remained unmatched. CDR3 sequence: CASSSLAGGLGPWFNEQFF. In DNA, the CDR3 is TGTGCCAGTAGTTCACTAGCGGGGGGGCTAGGGCCTTGGTTCAATGAGCAGTTCTTC.

The rearrangement uses TRBV14 and TRBJ2-7; possibly TRBD1 for D (5 bases). The CDR3 totals 11 residues. Germline-derived CDR1 and CDR2 are SGHDN and FVKESK. V gave up 2 bases and J gave up 11 bases, with 10 bases separating them. CDR3: CASSQQGREYF. The CDR3 DNA sequence: TGTGCCAGCAGCCAACAGGGCCGGGAGTACTTC. Together with reference TRBV14 and TRBJ2-7, the CDR3 gives the full variable domain: EAGVTQFPSHSVIEKGQTVTLRCDPISGHDNLYWYRRVMGKEIKFLLHFVKESKQDESGMPNNRFLAERTGGTYSTLKVQPAELEDSGVYFCASSQQGREYFGPGTRLTVT.

The chain is built from TRBV15 and TRBJ1-1; 7 bases align to TRBD1. Trimming removed 1 base from V and 6 bases from J; junction bases left unmatched: 5. CDR1 LNHNV and CDR2 YYDKDF come from the germline V gene (reference sequence). There are 14 residues in the CDR3. DNA of the CDR3: TGTGCCACCAGCAGAGCGACAGGGCGCTCTGAAGCTTTCTTT. The encoded protein is CATSRATGRSEAFF.

The V gene is TRBV19, the J gene TRBJ2-6, with 8 bases lining up with TRBD2. Germline assignment: CDR1 LNHDA and CDR2 SQIVND (reference sequence). V was pared by 8 bases and J by 1 base, with 4 bases of the junction left unmatched. The CDR3 spans 15 residues. In DNA, the CDR3 is TGTGCCAGTCAGCGCGGGGGGTCTGGGGCCAACGTCCTGACTTTC. Protein product: CASQRGGSGANVLTF.

V usage is TRBV7-2 and J usage is TRBJ2-5; D not resolved. Per the germline V gene, CDR1 is SGHTA and CDR2 is FQGNSA. The CDR3 runs to 14 residues. V lost 5 bases and J lost 0, with 10 bases in between. In DNA form, the CDR3 reads TGTGCCAGCAGCACCTCGGGTAACCAAGAGACCCAGTACTTC. Amino acid sequence: CASSTSGNQETQYF.

V and J are TRBV19 and TRBJ1-5; 10 bases agree with TRBD1. The V gene end was trimmed by 7 bases and the J gene end by 1 base; junction bases not matched to a gene: 16. In germline, CDR1 is LNHDA, CDR2 SQIVND (reference sequence). The CDR3 length is 19 residues. The CDR3 region has the DNA TGTGCCAGTACCCTGACCGGGACAGGGGAGGGTTGGAGCAATCAGCCCCAGCATTTT. This translates into CASTLTGTGEGWSNQPQHF.

J is TRBJ1-2 and V is TRBV30, with D unclear. Germline values: CDR1 GTSNPN, CDR2 SVGIG (reference sequence). This CDR3 has 11 residues. V lost 4 bases, J lost 4 bases, and 7 bases lay in between. In DNA form, the CDR3 reads TGTGCCTGGACCTCGGGCTATGGCTACACCTTC. It specifies CAWTSGYGYTF.

This chain connects TRBV6-6 to TRBJ1-1, with D hard to call. This CDR3 has 11 residues. V was shortened by 3 bases and J by 5 bases, with 4 bases between the two germline ends. Germline CDR1 is MNHNY and CDR2 is SVGAGI (reference sequence). The chain's CDR3 is CASSYRTEAFF. CDR3 coding DNA: TGTGCCAGCAGTTATAGAACTGAAGCTTTCTTT.

About this clone itself: The junction shows a germline mismatch at one end, possibly a read error. V and J are TRBV7-9 and TRBJ2-7; TRBD1 agrees at 9 bases. The CDR3 is 16 residues long. Germline values: CDR1 SEHNR, CDR2 FQNEAQ (reference sequence). DNA of the CDR3: TGTTCCAGCAGCTTAGTAGGGGACAGGGAGTCCTACGAGCAGTACTTC. Its protein is CSSSLVGDRESYEQYF.

The rearrangement uses TRBV30 and TRBJ1-5, with D possibly matching TRBD1 (6 bases). This CDR3 is built from 15 residues. The germline gives CDR1 GTSNPN, CDR2 SVGIG (reference sequence). V was cut by 2 bases and J by 5 bases, with 16 bases left in between. In DNA, the CDR3 is TGTGCCTGGAGTCCCGCCAGGGGATTATATCAGCCCCAGCATTTT. This sequence encodes CAWSPARGLYQPQHF.

This clone appeared a single time. One end of the junction fails to match germline, which may point to a read error. V gene TRBV7-9 combines with J gene TRBJ2-1; TRBD2 agrees at 7 bases. CDR3 length: 14 amino acids. The germline V gene has CDR1 SEHNR and CDR2 FQNEAQ (reference sequence). In DNA form, the CDR3 reads TGTTCCAGCAGCTTCAGCGGGGACTACAATGAGCAGTTCTTC. Amino acids: CSSSFSGDYNEQFF.

V usage is TRBV2 and J usage is TRBJ2-5, with 7 bases aligning to TRBD2. CDR3 length: 16 residues. From germline, CDR1 is SNHLY and CDR2 FYNNEI. Unmatched junction bases numbered 7, after V lost 2 bases and J lost 1 base. The CDR3 reads CASSEWASGFQETQYF. As DNA, the CDR3 is TGTGCCAGCAGTGAATGGGCTAGCGGTTTCCAAGAGACCCAGTACTTC.

This clone was seen just once. The chain has TRBV5-1 and TRBJ1-1; weak D call: TRBD1 (5 bases). The V end was cut by 6 bases, the J end by 1 base, with 13 bases between. The CDR3 spans 14 residues. Germline CDR1 is SGHRS and CDR2 is YFSETQ. DNA for the CDR3: TGCGCCAGCACCCGGGGGGTGGGGAACACTGAAGCTTTCTTT. Protein sequence: CASTRGVGNTEAFF.

The rearrangement links TRBV6-4 to TRBJ1-4; maybe TRBD1 (6 bases). Trimming shortened V by 5 bases and J by 2 bases, and 15 bases separated the two germline ends. The length of the CDR3 is 16 residues. Germline V gene lookup returns CDR1 MRHNA and CDR2 SNTAGT. CDR3 DNA: TGTGCCAGCAGTCGACAGGAGAAGCCGACTAATGAAAAACTGTTTTTT. This translates into CASSRQEKPTNEKLFF.

V is TRBV15 and J is TRBJ1-1; 8 nucleotides match TRBD1. The CDR3 loop spans 17 amino acids. V was pared by 3 bases and J by 4 bases, with 13 bases of the junction left unmatched. Germline assignment: CDR1 LNHNV and CDR2 YYDKDF (reference sequence). In nucleotides, the CDR3 is TGTGCCACCAGCAGGATTGTTTTGGGGACAGGAGGCACTGAAGCTTTCTTT. As protein: CATSRIVLGTGGTEAFF.

This sequence joins TRBV5-1 and TRBJ2-5; D might be TRBD2 (6 bases). The CDR3 runs to 13 residues. CDR1 and CDR2 from the germline V gene are SGHRS and YFSETQ. The V and J ends lost 0 bases and 13 bases respectively, with 16 bases between them. The CDR3 is CASSLVGRDSSYF. Written as DNA, the CDR3 is TGCGCCAGCAGCTTGGTGGGTCGGGACTCCTCGTACTTC.

The chain has TRBV6-6 and TRBJ2-7, with 8 bases fitting TRBD2. Per germline, CDR1 MNHNY and CDR2 SVGAGI (reference sequence). This CDR3 comprises 16 residues. After removal of 2 bases from V and 5 bases from J, the junction contained 11 bases not matched to a gene. DNA for the CDR3: TGTGCCAGCAGTTACGGAGCGGGAGCCCGCAAAGACGAGCAGTACTTC. It is translated as CASSYGAGARKDEQYF.

The chain couples TRBV5-6 to TRBJ1-1; D is possibly TRBD1 (5 bases). V was cut by 0 bases and J by 7 bases, with 13 bases left in between. This CDR3 spans 14 amino acids. Germline V lookup: CDR1 SGHDT, CDR2 YYEEEE. The CDR3 spells CASSLVDGGIEAFF. The CDR3 DNA reads as TGTGCCAGCAGCTTGGTGGACGGGGGAATTGAAGCTTTCTTT.

The chain employs TRBV28 and TRBJ2-5, with D possibly being TRBD2 (7 bases). Germline CDR1 MDHEN, CDR2 SYDVKM. This CDR3 is built from 13 residues. Trimming removed 7 bases at V and 7 bases at J, with 16 bases between. This CDR3 is CASTTPGEGTQYF. Written as DNA, the CDR3 is TGTGCCAGCACCACCCCAGGGGAGGGGACCCAGTACTTC.